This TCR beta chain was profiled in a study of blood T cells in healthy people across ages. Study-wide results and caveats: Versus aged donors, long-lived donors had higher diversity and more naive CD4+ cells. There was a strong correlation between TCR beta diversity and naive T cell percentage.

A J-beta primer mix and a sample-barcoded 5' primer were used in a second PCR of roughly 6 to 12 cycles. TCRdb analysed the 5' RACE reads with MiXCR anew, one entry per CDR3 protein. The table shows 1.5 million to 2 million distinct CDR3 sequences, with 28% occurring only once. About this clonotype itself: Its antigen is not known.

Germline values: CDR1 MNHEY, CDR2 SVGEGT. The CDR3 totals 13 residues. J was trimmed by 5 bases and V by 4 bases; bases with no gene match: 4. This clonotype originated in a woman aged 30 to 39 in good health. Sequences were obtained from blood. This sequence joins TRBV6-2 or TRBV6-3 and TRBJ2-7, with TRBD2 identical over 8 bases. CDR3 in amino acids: CASSLREGHEQYF. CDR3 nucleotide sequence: TGTGCCAGCAGTTTACGGGAGGGCCACGAGCAGTACTTC.